This T cell receptor beta chain was identified during a study of CD4 and CD8 cells across lung adenocarcinoma regions. This CDR3 contains 14 residues. Germline-derived CDR1 and CDR2 are ENHRY and SYGVKD. Donors had localized lung adenocarcinoma, a non-small cell lung cancer. In TCRdb, the PCR reads were re-called with MiXCR into one record per CDR3 protein. The sample contains 6,000 to 7,500 distinct CDR3 sequences, 45% to 55% of which appear only once. For this clonotype: Compared with germline, one end of the junction differs, possibly owing to a read error.

The sample was CD8+ T cells from the center of a lung tumor. The sequence was collected from a male donor with lung adenocarcinoma. The CD4 and CD8 labels of this study may be unreliable. The chain is built from TRBV10-3 and TRBJ2-3; either TRBD1 or TRBD2 may fit D (6 bases each). Here the CDR3 reads CAGSGGQGTETQYF. CDR3 nucleotides: TGTGCGGGGAGTGGGGGGCAGGGCACAGAGACGCAGTATTTC.